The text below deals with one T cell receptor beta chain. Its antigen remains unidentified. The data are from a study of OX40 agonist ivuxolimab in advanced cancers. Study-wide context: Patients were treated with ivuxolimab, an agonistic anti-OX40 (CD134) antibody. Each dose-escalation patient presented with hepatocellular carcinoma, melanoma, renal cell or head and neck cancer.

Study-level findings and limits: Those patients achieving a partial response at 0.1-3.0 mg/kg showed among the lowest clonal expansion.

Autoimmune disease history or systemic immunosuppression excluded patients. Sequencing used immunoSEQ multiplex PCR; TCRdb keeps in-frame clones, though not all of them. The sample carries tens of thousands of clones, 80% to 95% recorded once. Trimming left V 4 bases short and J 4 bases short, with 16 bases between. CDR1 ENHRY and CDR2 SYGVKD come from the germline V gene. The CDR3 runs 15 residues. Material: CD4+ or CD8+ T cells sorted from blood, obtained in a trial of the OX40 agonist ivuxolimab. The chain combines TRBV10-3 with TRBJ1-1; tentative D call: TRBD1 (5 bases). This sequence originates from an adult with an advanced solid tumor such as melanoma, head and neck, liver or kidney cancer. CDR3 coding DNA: TGTGCCATCAGTGTATCCCCCGGGGGGGTCACTGAAGCTTTCTTT. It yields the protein CAISVSPGGVTEAFF.